These 24 T cell receptor beta chains were sequenced from one sample in a study of T cell responses to AZD1222 COVID-19 vaccine. Sequencing was performed with immunoSEQ multiplex PCR; in TCRdb, only in-frame clones are kept and a portion is missing. This repertoire shows some 150,000 clones, more than 85% found once; its top ten account for less than 1.6%. The input for sequencing was peripheral blood, taken 28 days after the second AZD1222 dose. Receptor source: an adult who received the AZD1222 COVID-19 vaccine.

The gene calls are TRBV4-2 and TRBJ2-5; D unclear. The CDR3 has 15 residues. The ends were cut back, 0 bases at V and 7 bases at J, with 15 bases in the middle. Germline V gene data show CDR1 as LGHNA and CDR2 as YNFKEQ. The CDR3 sequence is CASSQDEGPPRTQYF. The CDR3 DNA reads as TGTGCCAGCAGCCAAGATGAAGGGCCCCCGCGGACCCAGTACTTC.

The chain employs TRBV5-1 and TRBJ2-7, with D possibly TRBD1 on 8 matching bases. Trimming pared 0 bases from V and 4 bases from J, leaving 20 bases between. The V gene's germline CDR1 is SGHRS and CDR2 YFSETQ. The CDR3 is made up of 17 amino acids. Here the CDR3 DNA reads TGCGCCAGCAGCTTGGGGCGCTCCCTACAGGGGGGGTACGAGCAGTACTTC. This encodes CASSLGRSLQGGYEQYF.

V is TRBV2 and J is TRBJ1-5; 7 nucleotides agree with TRBD1. Germline V CDR1 and CDR2: SNHLY, FYNNEI. The CDR3 loop spans 14 amino acids. The ends lost 7 bases at V and 4 bases at J; junction bases unmatched: 7. This chain's CDR3 is CASKTGTENQPQHF. The CDR3 DNA follows: TGTGCCAGCAAGACCGGGACAGAGAATCAGCCCCAGCATTTT.

The rearrangement links TRBV21-1 to TRBJ1-1; the D segment call TRBD1 is taken from the table without a DNA check. TRBV21-1 is termed a pseudogene. The CDR3 runs to 16 residues. The CDR3 DNA reads as TGTGCCAGCAGCACCCGACAGGGGGCCTGTTGGACTGAAGCTTTCTTT. This sequence encodes CASSTRQGACWTEAFF.

CDR3 DNA sequence: TGTGCCTGGAGTGCCCGCTCCACAGGGCGCATATGGGATACGCAGTATTTT. As protein: CAWSARSTGRIWDTQYF. The chain carries TRBV30 and TRBJ2-3; tentatively, D is TRBD1 (6 bases). The CDR3 length is 17 residues. Germline CDR1 and CDR2: GTSNPN and SVGIG (reference sequence). V was shortened by 1 base and J by 6 bases, with 23 bases between the two germline ends.

This CDR3 is CASSYEAGTEAFF. As DNA, the CDR3 is TGTGCCAGCAGTTACGAGGCCGGGACTGAAGCTTTCTTT. This chain joins TRBV6-5 and TRBJ1-1; no clear D. The length of the CDR3 is 13 residues. Trimming removed 2 bases at V and 5 bases at J, with 9 bases between. Germline V gene data show CDR1 as MNHEY and CDR2 as SVGAGI.

The V and J genes are TRBV5-6 and TRBJ2-7; no clear D gene. Trimming left V 1 base short and J 2 bases short, with 7 bases between. The germline CDR1 and CDR2 sequences are SGHDT and YYEEEE. The CDR3 has 13 residues. CDR3 amino acids: CASSLFTAYEQYF. For the CDR3, the DNA is TGTGCCAGCAGCTTGTTCACCGCCTACGAGCAGTACTTC.

This clone appeared a few times. This chain uses TRBV12-3 or TRBV12-4 with TRBJ1-2; D not resolved. V lost 5 bases to trimming and J lost 5 bases, with 12 bases between them. This CDR3 spans 13 amino acids. The CDR3 reads CASSRGSSYGYTF. In nucleotides, the CDR3 is TGTGCCAGCAGTCGAGGGTCCTCTTATGGCTACACCTTC.

The chain links TRBV4-1 to TRBJ2-1; 9 positions match TRBD2. This CDR3 is 17 amino acids long. Germline V gene data show CDR1 as MGHRA and CDR2 as YSYEKL. The J segment lost 4 bases and the V segment lost 3 bases, leaving 10 bases of the junction unmatched. The CDR3 DNA reads as TGCGCCAGCAGCCACTTACCGCCGGGACTAGCTTACAATGAGCAGTTCTTC. It codes for CASSHLPPGLAYNEQFF.

This rearrangement joins TRBV20-1 to TRBJ2-3; 8 bases align to TRBD2. The trim removed 3 bases at V and 2 bases at J, leaving 13 bases unmatched. Germline CDR1 DFQATT, CDR2 SNEGSKA (reference sequence). The CDR3 has 17 residues. In nucleotides, the CDR3 is TGCAGTGCTAGTCGGAGAGGGCGGGGGGACCACACAGATACGCAGTATTTT. Amino acid sequence: CSASRRGRGDHTDTQYF.

The chain combines TRBV15 with TRBJ1-3; D is ambiguous. CDR3 length: 15 residues. Germline V gene data show CDR1 as LNHNV and CDR2 as YYDKDF (reference sequence). With 0 bases removed from V and 1 base from J, the gap between germline ends came to 7 bases. This CDR3 reads CATSRERTSGNTIYF. The CDR3 DNA reads TGTGCCACCAGCAGAGAAAGAACGTCTGGAAACACCATATATTTT.

V and J are TRBV19 and TRBJ2-7, with D unresolved. The germline CDR1 and CDR2 sequences are LNHDA and SQIVND (reference sequence). The CDR3 is made up of 14 amino acids. V was cut by 5 bases and J by 5 bases, with 16 bases left in between. The CDR3 DNA sequence: TGTGCCAGTAGTCCCCGGGTAGCTTTCAACGAGCAGTACTTC. Translating gives CASSPRVAFNEQYF.

J is TRBJ1-1 and V is TRBV7-3; D not certain. Germline-derived CDR1 and CDR2 are SGHTA and FQGTGA. The length of the CDR3 is 14 residues. Trimming removed 0 bases from V and 1 base from J, with 6 bases in between. CDR3 DNA: TGTGCCAGCAGCTTAACACCAGGGAACACTGAAGCTTTCTTT. Translation gives CASSLTPGNTEAFF.

V is TRBV7-9 and J is TRBJ1-5, with 8 nucleotides matching TRBD1. V shed 5 bases and J 4 bases; nucleotides not matched to a gene: 7. The CDR3 is made up of 15 amino acids. Germline values: CDR1 SEHNR, CDR2 FQNEAQ (reference sequence). CDR3 loop: CASSPDRGGNQPQHF. The DNA for the CDR3 is TGTGCCAGCAGCCCAGACAGGGGAGGGAATCAGCCCCAGCATTTT.

The gene calls are TRBV5-6 and TRBJ1-4; possible D gene TRBD1, 6 bases. Germline V gene lookup returns CDR1 SGHDT and CDR2 YYEEEE. Trimming left V 3 bases short and J 2 bases short, with 17 bases between. This CDR3 comprises 17 residues. The CDR3 sequence: CASSSFRQVTTNEKLFF. The CDR3 DNA follows: TGTGCCAGCAGCTCATTCCGACAGGTTACTACTAATGAAAAACTGTTTTTT.

The chain uses TRBV9 and TRBJ2-3; tentatively, D is TRBD1 (6 bases). Trimming removed 4 bases at V and 6 bases at J, with 12 bases between. CDR1 is SGDLS and CDR2 is YYNGEE in the germline V gene. The CDR3 is made up of 13 amino acids. The DNA of the CDR3 is TGTGCCAGCAGCTCTCGTAGGGGGGATACGCAGTATTTT. It translates to CASSSRRGDTQYF.

The chain uses TRBV3-1 (or the pseudogene TRBV3-2) and TRBJ2-1; 8 nucleotides align to TRBD2. The trim removed 6 bases at V and 7 bases at J, leaving 17 bases unmatched. CDR1 is LGHDT and CDR2 is YNNKEL in the germline V gene (reference sequence). The CDR3 contains 17 residues. The CDR3 spells CASRSRSTSGKTNEQFF. For the CDR3, the DNA is TGTGCCAGCAGGTCGAGGAGCACTAGCGGAAAGACGAATGAGCAGTTCTTC.

This chain links TRBV6-2 or TRBV6-3 with TRBJ2-5; D uncertain. Trimming stripped 3 bases from V and 5 bases from J, with 7 bases between. The CDR3 is 12 residues long. Germline CDR1 reads MNHEY; CDR2 reads SVGEGT. The CDR3 coding sequence is TGTGCCAGCAGTTATCCTCCGGAGACCCAGTACTTC. Amino acid sequence: CASSYPPETQYF.

V is TRBV6-5 and J is TRBJ2-2, with TRBD1 identical over 9 bases. The V and J ends lost 5 bases and 7 bases, in that order; junction bases with no gene match: 8. Germline V gene lookup returns CDR1 MNHEY and CDR2 SVGAGI. The CDR3 is made up of 15 amino acids. This CDR3 is CASSTTGTGIGELFF. The CDR3 DNA reads as TGTGCCAGCAGTACGACCGGGACAGGGATCGGGGAGCTGTTTTTT.

The gene calls are TRBV11-2 and TRBJ2-3, with D possibly TRBD1 on 5 matching bases. V lost 6 bases, J lost 1 base, and 11 bases lay in between. This CDR3 contains 14 residues. The germline V gene has CDR1 SGHAT and CDR2 FQNNGV. CDR3 nucleotides: TGTGCCAGCAGAGGGGTTTACGGCACAGATACGCAGTATTTT. It encodes CASRGVYGTDTQYF.

This chain joins TRBV19 and TRBJ2-3, with D maybe TRBD1 (6 bases). Germline V lookup: CDR1 LNHDA, CDR2 SQIVND (reference sequence). V gave up 4 bases and J gave up 3 bases, with 17 bases separating them. The CDR3 length is 16 residues. The CDR3 bases are TGTGCCAGTAGTACTCCCACAGGGAGAAGAACAGATACGCAGTATTTT. Its translation is CASSTPTGRRTDTQYF. The whole variable domain, filled in from reference TRBV19 and TRBJ2-3, reads DGGITQSPKYLFRKEGQNVTLSCEQNLNHDAMYWYRQDPGQGLRLIYYSQIVNDFQKGDIAEGYSVSREKKESFPLTVTSAQKNPTAFYLCASSTPTGRRTDTQYFGPGTRLTVL.

The chain employs TRBV6-5 and TRBJ2-3, with 7 positions matching TRBD2. This CDR3 spans 14 amino acids. The V and J ends lost 7 bases and 4 bases, in that order; junction bases with no gene match: 8. Germline CDR1 MNHEY, CDR2 SVGAGI. The DNA of the CDR3 is TGTGCCAGCACGGGTAGCGGGCCCCCAGATACGCAGTATTTT. As protein: CASTGSGPPDTQYF.

This chain uses TRBV9 with TRBJ1-1; D is possibly TRBD1 (5 bases). V lost 4 bases to trimming and J lost 2 bases, with 12 bases between them. CDR1 is SGDLS, CDR2 YYNGEE, per germline. The CDR3 loop spans 14 amino acids. The CDR3 DNA reads as TGTGCCAGCAGCTTCGGGGGGGGTAACACTGAAGCTTTCTTT. It is translated as CASSFGGGNTEAFF.

This chain connects TRBV7-2 to TRBJ1-2, with 9 positions matching TRBD1. The V segment lost 1 base and the J segment 9 bases; nucleotides outside the gene matches: 3. The CDR3 covers 13 residues. CDR1 and CDR2 from the germline V gene are SGHTA and FQGNSA. The CDR3 sequence: CASSLGTGASYTF. CDR3 sequence (DNA): TGTGCCAGCAGCTTAGGGACAGGGGCGAGCTACACCTTC.